One and the same sample provided the 2 T cell receptor beta chains below, sequenced in a study of cytomegalovirus exposure and HLA in healthy donors. The PCR contained 60 Vbeta and 13 Jbeta primers. Only in-frame clones appear in the TCRdb table, and some are missing; sequencing was by immunoSEQ multiplex PCR. The top ten clones hold 4% to 5% of a sample with approximately 170,000 clones, around 75% of them seen once. The sequencing sample was made of PBMCs. Receptors were obtained from a man aged 18 to 29 in good health and CMV-seropositive.

This clone has only a few counts. V gene TRBV6-4 combines with J gene TRBJ2-1; 9 bases line up with TRBD2. V lost 2 bases and J lost 7; bases outside the gene matches: 6. This CDR3 spans 15 amino acids. The germline V gene encodes CDR1 MRHNA and CDR2 SNTAGT. In nucleotides, the CDR3 is TGTGCCAGCAGTGACGTTAGCGGGAGTGGAAATGAGCAGTTCTTC. It codes for CASSDVSGSGNEQFF.

This clone was picked up a small number of times. Other DNA sequences in the same sample also yield this CDR3. The chain employs TRBV6-1 and TRBJ1-5, with 7 bases that match TRBD1. This CDR3 comprises 14 residues. Per germline, CDR1 MNHNS and CDR2 SASEGT. Losses at the gene ends were 1 base for V and 7 bases for J; bases not matched to a gene: 4. The chain's CDR3 is CASSEGTGGQPQHF. The CDR3 DNA reads TGTGCCAGCAGTGAAGGGACAGGAGGACAGCCCCAGCATTTT.